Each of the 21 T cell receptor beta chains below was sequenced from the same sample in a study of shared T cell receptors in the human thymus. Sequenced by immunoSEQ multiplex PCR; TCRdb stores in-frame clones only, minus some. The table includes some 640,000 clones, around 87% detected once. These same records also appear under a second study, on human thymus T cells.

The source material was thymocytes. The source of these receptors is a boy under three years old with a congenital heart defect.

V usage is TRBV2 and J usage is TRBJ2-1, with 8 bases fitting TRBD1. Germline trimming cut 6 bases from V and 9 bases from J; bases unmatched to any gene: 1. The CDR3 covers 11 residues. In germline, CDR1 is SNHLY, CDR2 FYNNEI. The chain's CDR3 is CASRQGGEQFF. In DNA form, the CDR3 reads TGTGCCAGCAGACAGGGGGGTGAGCAGTTCTTC. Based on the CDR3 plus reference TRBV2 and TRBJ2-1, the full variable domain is EPEVTQTPSHQVTQMGQEVILRCVPISNHLYFYWYRQILGQKVEFLVSFYNNEISEKSEIFDDQFSVERPDGSNFTLKIRSTKLEDSAMYFCASRQGGEQFFGPGTRLTVL.

The CDR3 DNA reads as TGTGCCAGCAGCCTTAGGGACAGGGGAGAAGAAAAACTGTTTTTT. Residues: CASSLRDRGEEKLFF. The chain is built from TRBV14 and TRBJ1-4; the match to TRBD1 covers 10 bases. V was pared by 4 bases and J by 8 bases, with 7 bases of the junction left unmatched. This CDR3 is 15 amino acids long. Germline V gene lookup returns CDR1 SGHDN and CDR2 FVKESK.

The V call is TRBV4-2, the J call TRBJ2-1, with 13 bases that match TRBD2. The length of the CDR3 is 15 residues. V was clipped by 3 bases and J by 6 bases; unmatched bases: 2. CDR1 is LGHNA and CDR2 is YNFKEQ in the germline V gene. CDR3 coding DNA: TGTGCCAGCAGCCAGCGACTAGCGGGGGGCAATGAGCAGTTCTTC. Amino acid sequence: CASSQRLAGGNEQFF.

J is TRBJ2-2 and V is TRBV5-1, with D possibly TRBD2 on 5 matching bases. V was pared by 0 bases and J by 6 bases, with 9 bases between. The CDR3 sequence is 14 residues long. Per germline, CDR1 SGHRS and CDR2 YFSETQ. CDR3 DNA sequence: TGCGCCAGCAGCTTGGAACGCGGGTCCGGGGAGCTGTTTTTT. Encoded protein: CASSLERGSGELFF.

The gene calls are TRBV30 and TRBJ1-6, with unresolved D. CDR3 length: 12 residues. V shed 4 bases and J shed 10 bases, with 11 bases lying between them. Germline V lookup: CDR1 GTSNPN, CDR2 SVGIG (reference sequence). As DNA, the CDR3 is TGTGCCTGGACTTCTGTTTCCTCACCCCTCCACTTT. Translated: CAWTSVSSPLHF.

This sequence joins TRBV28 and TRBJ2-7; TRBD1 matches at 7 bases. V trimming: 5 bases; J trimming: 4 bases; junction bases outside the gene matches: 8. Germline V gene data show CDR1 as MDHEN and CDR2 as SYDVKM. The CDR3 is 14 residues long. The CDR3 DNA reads TGTGCCAGCAGTGCTCCGGGACAGCTTTACGAGCAGTACTTC. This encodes CASSAPGQLYEQYF.

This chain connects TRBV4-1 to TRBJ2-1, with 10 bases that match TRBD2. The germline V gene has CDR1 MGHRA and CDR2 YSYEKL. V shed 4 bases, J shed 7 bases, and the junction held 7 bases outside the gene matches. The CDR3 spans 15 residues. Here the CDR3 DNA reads TGCGCCAGCAGCCTTCTAGCGGGAGCATTAAATGAGCAGTTCTTC. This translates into CASSLLAGALNEQFF.

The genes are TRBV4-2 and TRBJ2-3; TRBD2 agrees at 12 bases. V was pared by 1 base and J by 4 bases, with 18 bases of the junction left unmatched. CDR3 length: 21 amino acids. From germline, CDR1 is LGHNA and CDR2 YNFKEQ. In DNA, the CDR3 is TGTGCCAGCAGCCAAGGCCTGGGTCGGACTAGCGGGAAAAAAAGGGCAGATACGCAGTATTTT. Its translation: CASSQGLGRTSGKKRADTQYF.

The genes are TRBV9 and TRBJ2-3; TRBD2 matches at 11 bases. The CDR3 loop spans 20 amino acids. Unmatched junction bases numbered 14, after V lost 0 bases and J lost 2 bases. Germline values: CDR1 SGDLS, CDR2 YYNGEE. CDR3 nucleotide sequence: TGTGCCAGCAGCGTAGCTAAGGGCCCCGGGACTAGCGGCTACACAGATACGCAGTATTTT. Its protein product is CASSVAKGPGTSGYTDTQYF.

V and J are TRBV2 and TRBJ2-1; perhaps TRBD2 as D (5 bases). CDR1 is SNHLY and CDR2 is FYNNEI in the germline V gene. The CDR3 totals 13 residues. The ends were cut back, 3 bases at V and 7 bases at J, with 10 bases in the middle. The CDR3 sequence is CASSEFSDNEQFF. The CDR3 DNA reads TGTGCCAGCAGTGAGTTTAGCGATAATGAGCAGTTCTTC.

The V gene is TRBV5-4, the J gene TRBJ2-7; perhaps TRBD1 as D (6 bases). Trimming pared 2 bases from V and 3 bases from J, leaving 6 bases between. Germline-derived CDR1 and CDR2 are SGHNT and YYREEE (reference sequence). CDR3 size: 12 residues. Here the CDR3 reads CASSLQGYEQYF. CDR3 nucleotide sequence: TGTGCCAGCAGCTTACAGGGCTACGAGCAGTACTTC.

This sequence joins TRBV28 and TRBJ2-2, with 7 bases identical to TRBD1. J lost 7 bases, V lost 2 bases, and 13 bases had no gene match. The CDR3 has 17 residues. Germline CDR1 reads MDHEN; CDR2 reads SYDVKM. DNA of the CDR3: TGTGCCAGCAGTTTACCCCGACAGGGTCCAGGGGTCGGGGAGCTGTTTTTT. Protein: CASSLPRQGPGVGELFF.

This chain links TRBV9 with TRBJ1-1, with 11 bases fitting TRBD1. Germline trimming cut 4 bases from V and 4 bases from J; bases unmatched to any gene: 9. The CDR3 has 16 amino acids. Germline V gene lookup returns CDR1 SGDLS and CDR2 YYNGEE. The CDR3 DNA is TGTGCCAGCAGCCAATCAGGGGACAGGGGGGGCACTGAAGCTTTCTTT. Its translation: CASSQSGDRGGTEAFF.

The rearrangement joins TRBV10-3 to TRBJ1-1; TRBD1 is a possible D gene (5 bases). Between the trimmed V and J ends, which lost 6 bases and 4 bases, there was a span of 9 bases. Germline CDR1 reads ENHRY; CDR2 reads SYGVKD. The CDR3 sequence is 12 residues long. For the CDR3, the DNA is TGTGCCATCAGGGGGGAGGGCACTGAAGCTTTCTTT. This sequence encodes CAIRGEGTEAFF.

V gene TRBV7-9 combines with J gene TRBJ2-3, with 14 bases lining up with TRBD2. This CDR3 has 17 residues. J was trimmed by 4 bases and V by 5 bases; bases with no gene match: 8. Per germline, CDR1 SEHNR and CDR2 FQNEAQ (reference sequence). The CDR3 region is CASSRQTSGRAADTQYF. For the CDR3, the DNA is TGTGCCAGCAGCCGTCAGACTAGCGGGAGGGCCGCAGATACGCAGTATTTT. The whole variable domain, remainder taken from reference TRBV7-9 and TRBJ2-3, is DTGVSQNPRHKITKRGQNVTFRCDPISEHNRLYWYRQTLGQGPEFLTYFQNEAQLEKSRLLSDRFSAERPKGSFSTLEIQRTEQGDSAMYLCASSRQTSGRAADTQYFGPGTRLTVL.

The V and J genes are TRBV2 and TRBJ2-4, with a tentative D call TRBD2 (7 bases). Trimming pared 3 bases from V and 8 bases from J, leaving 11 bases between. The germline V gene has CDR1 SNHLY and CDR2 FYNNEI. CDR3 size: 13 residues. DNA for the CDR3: TGTGCCAGCAGTGACCGGGGGGCGTACATTCAGTACTTC. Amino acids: CASSDRGAYIQYF.

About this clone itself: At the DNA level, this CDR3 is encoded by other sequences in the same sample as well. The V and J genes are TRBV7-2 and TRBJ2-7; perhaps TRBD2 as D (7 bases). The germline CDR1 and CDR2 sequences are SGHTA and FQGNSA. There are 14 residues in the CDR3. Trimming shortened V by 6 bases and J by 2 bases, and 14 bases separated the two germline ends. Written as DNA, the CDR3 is TGTGCCAGCAGTCTCGAGGGGGGGCCCTACGAGCAGTACTTC. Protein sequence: CASSLEGGPYEQYF.

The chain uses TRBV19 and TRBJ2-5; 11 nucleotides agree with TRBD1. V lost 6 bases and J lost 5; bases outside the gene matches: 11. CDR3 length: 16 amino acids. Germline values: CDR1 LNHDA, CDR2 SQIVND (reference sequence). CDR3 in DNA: TGTGCCAGTAGAAGCCAAGGGACAGGGGGAGAGGAGACCCAGTACTTC. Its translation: CASRSQGTGGEETQYF.

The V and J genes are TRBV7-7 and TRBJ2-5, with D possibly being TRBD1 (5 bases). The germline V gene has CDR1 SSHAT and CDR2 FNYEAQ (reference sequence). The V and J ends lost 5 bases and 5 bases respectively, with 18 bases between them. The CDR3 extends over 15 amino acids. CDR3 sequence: CASSRGAPGLETQYF. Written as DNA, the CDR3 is TGTGCCAGCAGCCGTGGGGCTCCCGGTTTGGAGACCCAGTACTTC.

CDR3 region: CASSPRDGSHNEQFF. The DNA for the CDR3 is TGTGCCAGCAGCCCGAGGGATGGTAGTCACAATGAGCAGTTCTTC. The rearrangement links TRBV28 to TRBJ2-1, with a tentative D call TRBD2 (5 bases). Trimming left V 6 bases short and J 5 bases short, with 17 bases between. CDR3 length: 15 residues. Germline lookup yields CDR1 MDHEN and CDR2 SYDVKM.

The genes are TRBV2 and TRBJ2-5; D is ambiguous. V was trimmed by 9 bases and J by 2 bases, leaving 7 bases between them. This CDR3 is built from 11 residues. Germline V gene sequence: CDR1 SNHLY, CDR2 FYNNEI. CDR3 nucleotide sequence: TGTGCCAGGAGCTCTCAAGAGACCCAGTACTTC. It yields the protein CARSSQETQYF.